This section outlines one T cell receptor (beta chain) sequence together with its context. This record comes from a study of blood T cell repertoires in COVID-19. Study context: Material from acute and convalescent COVID-19 was sourced from the United States, Italy and Spain. T cells, B-cell-depleted T cells, or PBMCs supplied cDNA or gDNA.

Authors' processing steps: Researchers report that nucleated cell counts were estimated from reference gene primer amplification. Sequencing was performed with immunoSEQ multiplex PCR; in TCRdb, only in-frame clones are kept and a portion is missing. From that table come the V and J calls and clone size; the DNA was used to work out D and trimming. The data contain about 480,000 clones, roughly 89% of them singletons. Trimming took 4 bases from V and 1 from J; bases not matched to a gene: 13. CDR1 and CDR2 from the germline V gene are SGHRS and YFSETQ. CDR3 length equals 17 residues. The chain employs TRBV5-1 and TRBJ1-1; TRBD1 aligns across 7 bases. This receptor was obtained from a woman younger than 45 with acute or convalescent COVID-19. Input material: peripheral blood. In DNA form, the CDR3 reads TGCGCCAGCAGCCCGGGAGAGGGGGCGATGGGGAACACTGAAGCTTTCTTT. Protein product: CASSPGEGAMGNTEAFF.